This TCR beta chain was observed in a study of preoperative IRX-2 immunotherapy in early breast cancer. The treatment denotes: preoperative locoregional IRX-2 cytokine immunotherapy. TCRdb's table, derived via immunoSEQ multiplex PCR, lists solely in-frame clones and lacks some. The table shows 75,000 to 100,000 clones, with roughly 89% occurring only once. Germline loops: CDR1 SGHRS, CDR2 YFSETQ. Trimming shortened V by 0 bases and J by 3 bases, and 12 bases separated the two germline ends. CDR3 size: 16 residues. This clone was counted a few times. The rearrangement links TRBV5-1 to TRBJ2-2; D call uncertain. The clonotype comes from a human donor with breast cancer. The sequencing here drew on tumor tissue, taken after IRX-2 immunotherapy. CDR3 in DNA: TGCGCCAGCAGCTTGGGGGCTGGGGTCGACACCGGGGAGCTGTTTTTT. Protein sequence: CASSLGAGVDTGELFF.